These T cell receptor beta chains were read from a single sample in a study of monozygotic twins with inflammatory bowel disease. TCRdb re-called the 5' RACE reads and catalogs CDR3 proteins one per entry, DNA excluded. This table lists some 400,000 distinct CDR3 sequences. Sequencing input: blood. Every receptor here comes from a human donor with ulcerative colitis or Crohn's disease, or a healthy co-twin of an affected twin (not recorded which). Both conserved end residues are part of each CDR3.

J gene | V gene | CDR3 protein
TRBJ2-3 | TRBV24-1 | CATSTTGTGTDTQYF
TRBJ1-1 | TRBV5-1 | CASSLGPMGNAEAFF
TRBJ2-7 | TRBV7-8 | CASSIERGEQYF
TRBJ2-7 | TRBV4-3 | CASSQRQGLNYEQYF
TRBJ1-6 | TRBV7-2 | CASNSQGGYNSPLHF
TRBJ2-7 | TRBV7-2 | CASSLPGSLRYEQYF
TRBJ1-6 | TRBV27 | CASSFKPGVNSPLHF
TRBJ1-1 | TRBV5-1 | CASSLSPDTEAFF
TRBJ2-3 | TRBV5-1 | CASSAEGPFRDTQYF
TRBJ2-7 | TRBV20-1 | CSASGTDSYEQYF
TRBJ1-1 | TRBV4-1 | CASSQDLALNTEAFF
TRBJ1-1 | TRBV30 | CAWSFPKAPGDTEAFF
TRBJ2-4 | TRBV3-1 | CASSSLGENIQYF
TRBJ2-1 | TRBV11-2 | CASSKQPTGTDEQFF
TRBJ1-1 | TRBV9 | CASSVGGGYEAFF
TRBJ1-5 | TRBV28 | CAGRTSNLPQHF
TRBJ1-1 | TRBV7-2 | CASSLVGQGMNTEAFF
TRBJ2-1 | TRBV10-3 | CAIRGGGDEQFF
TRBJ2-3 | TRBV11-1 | CASSLPREGGTSTDTQYF
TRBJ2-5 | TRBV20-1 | CSAALGVNLGTQYF
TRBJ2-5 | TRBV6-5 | CASSSPKGGQETQYF
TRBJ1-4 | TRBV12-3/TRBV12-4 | CASSFWTGVINEKLFF
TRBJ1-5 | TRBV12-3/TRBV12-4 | CASSRASGNGGQPQHF
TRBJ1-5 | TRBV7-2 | CASSLALASYSNQPQHF
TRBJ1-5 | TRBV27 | CATKGQGNQPQHF
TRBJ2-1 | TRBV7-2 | CASSQLLAYEQFF
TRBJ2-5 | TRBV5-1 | CASSLDPASAQETQYF
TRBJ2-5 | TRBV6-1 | CASRRANSGGETQYF
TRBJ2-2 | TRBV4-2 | CASSQDFRAFEELFF
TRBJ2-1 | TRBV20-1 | CSAPESSYNEQFF
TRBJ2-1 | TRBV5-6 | CASSRDLTSLAEQFF
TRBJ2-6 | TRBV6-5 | CASSYQGAVSGANVLTF
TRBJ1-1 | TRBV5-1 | CASSSENRVNTEAFF
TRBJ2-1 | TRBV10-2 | CASSEETLTGNEQFF
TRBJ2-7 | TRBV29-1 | CSCRTGASYEQYF
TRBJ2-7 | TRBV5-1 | CASSLPGTGRDEQYF
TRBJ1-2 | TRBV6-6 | CASSYGGRDYGYTF
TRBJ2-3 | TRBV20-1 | CSALWDQNADTQYF
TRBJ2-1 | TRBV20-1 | CSARDNSGWQFF
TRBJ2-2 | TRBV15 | CATSGRGSGTPNTGELFF
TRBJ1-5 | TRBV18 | CASSPNQGSNQPQHF
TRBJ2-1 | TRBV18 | CASQEGQELYNEQFF
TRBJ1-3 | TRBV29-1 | CSVLGLGNTIYF
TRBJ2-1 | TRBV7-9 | CASSLWGQNEQFF